One sample yielded the 16 T cell receptor beta chains listed below, sequenced in a study of control samples from healthy donors and cancer patients. The protocol was immunoSEQ multiplex PCR, while the TCRdb copy is restricted to in-frame clones and leaves out a portion. The sample shows approximately 230,000 clones, about four fifths of them seen only once. Sample: PBMCs. The receptor source for this set is a woman aged 55-69 years with lung cancer.

The chain joins TRBV28 to TRBJ1-5; TRBD1 is a possible D gene (6 bases). The length of the CDR3 is 15 residues. The V end was cut by 1 base, the J end by 6 bases, with 13 bases between. Per germline, CDR1 MDHEN and CDR2 SYDVKM. The CDR3 DNA reads TGTGCCAGCAGTTTATCTTGGGGGCAGGGTCAGCCCCAGCATTTT. Its translation is CASSLSWGQGQPQHF.

The DNA of the CDR3 is TGCAGCGTGGGACAGGGTAGGATGGAGACCCAGTACTTC. Its translation: CSVGQGRMETQYF. The chain links TRBV29-1 to TRBJ2-5, with 9 nucleotides matching TRBD1. The germline V gene has CDR1 SQVTM and CDR2 ANQGSEA. This CDR3 contains 13 residues. Unmatched junction bases numbered 7, after V lost 6 bases and J lost 5 bases. Full variable domain (rest looked up from reference TRBV29-1 and TRBJ2-5): SAVISQKPSRDICQRGTSLTIQCQVDSQVTMMFWYRQQPGQSLTLIATANQGSEATYESGFVIDKFPISRPNLTFSTLTVSNMSPEDSSIYLCSVGQGRMETQYFGPGTRLLVL.

The chain joins TRBV28 to TRBJ1-5; D is unclear. Trimming pared 5 bases from V and 11 bases from J, leaving 13 bases between. Per germline, CDR1 MDHEN and CDR2 SYDVKM. The CDR3 covers 12 residues. The CDR3 spells CASSTGVRAQHF. As DNA, the CDR3 is TGTGCCAGCAGTACCGGGGTCCGGGCCCAGCATTTT.

The J gene is TRBJ1-2, the V gene TRBV28; no clear D gene. The CDR3 extends over 11 amino acids. V dropped 6 bases and J dropped 4 bases, with 6 bases sitting between them. Germline V gene sequence: CDR1 MDHEN, CDR2 SYDVKM. Here the CDR3 reads CASSSSYGYTF. In DNA, the CDR3 is TGTGCCAGCAGCTCCTCCTATGGCTACACCTTC.

The genes are TRBV5-1 and TRBJ2-7, with D maybe TRBD1 (6 bases). The CDR3 consists of 19 residues. The V end lost 4 bases, the J end lost 2 bases, and 28 bases lay between the germline ends. Germline lookup yields CDR1 SGHRS and CDR2 YFSETQ. CDR3 loop: CASSNQGGPVGKGAYEQYF. The CDR3 DNA reads as TGCGCCAGCAGCAACCAAGGGGGTCCTGTGGGGAAAGGGGCCTACGAGCAGTACTTC. The full variable domain, in which reference TRBV5-1 and TRBJ2-7 provide the parts outside the CDR3, is KAGVTQTPRYLIKTRGQQVTLSCSPISGHRSVSWYQQTPGQGLQFLFEYFSETQRNKGNFPGRFSGRQFSNSRSEMNVSTLELGDSALYLCASSNQGGPVGKGAYEQYFGPGTRLTVT.

This clone was observed once. J is TRBJ1-5 and V is TRBV7-8; TRBD1 aligns across 9 bases. The CDR3 contains 15 residues. J lost 3 bases, V lost 10 bases, and 10 bases had no gene match. Germline CDR1 reads SGHVS; CDR2 reads FQNEAQ. CDR3 protein: CATIIRDRVNQPQHF. The CDR3 region has the DNA TGTGCCACTATTATCCGGGACAGGGTCAATCAGCCCCAGCATTTT. Full variable domain (missing parts from reference TRBV7-8 and TRBJ1-5): GAGVSQSPRYKVAKRGQDVALRCDPISGHVSLFWYQQALGQGPEFLTYFQNEAQLDKSGLPSDRFFAERPEGSVSTLKIQRTQQEDSAVYLCATIIRDRVNQPQHFGDGTRLSIL.

The CDR3: CASRTVGGSETQYF. CDR3 nucleotide sequence: TGTGCCAGCAGGACAGTAGGGGGCTCCGAGACCCAGTACTTC. The V call is TRBV28, the J call TRBJ2-5; 7 positions match TRBD1. The CDR3 spans 14 residues. The V segment lost 6 bases and the J segment 5 bases; nucleotides outside the gene matches: 9. CDR1 and CDR2 (germline): MDHEN, SYDVKM.

The genes are TRBV29-1 and TRBJ2-5, with D perhaps matching TRBD2 (6 bases). V lost 1 base, J lost 9 bases, and 39 bases lay in between. Germline lookup yields CDR1 SQVTM and CDR2 ANQGSEA. The CDR3 is 21 residues long. The CDR3 region is CSVEGWSTQANLGPGVAAQYF. CDR3 DNA sequence: TGCAGCGTTGAAGGCTGGTCGACTCAGGCTAACTTGGGCCCGGGCGTAGCGGCCCAGTACTTC.

The V and J genes are TRBV19 and TRBJ2-1, with D perhaps TRBD1 (6 bases). V shed 5 bases and J shed 8 bases, with 16 bases lying between them. The CDR3 has 14 residues. Germline-derived CDR1 and CDR2 are LNHDA and SQIVND (reference sequence). The CDR3 sequence: CASSAGAAEDEQFF. CDR3 nucleotides: TGTGCCAGTAGTGCAGGGGCGGCCGAGGATGAGCAGTTCTTC.

The CDR3 DNA is TGTGCCAGCAGTGAATTCGTAGGGAGAGATGGCTACACCTTC. This translates into CASSEFVGRDGYTF. V is TRBV2 and J is TRBJ1-2; D gene ambiguous. The V gene's germline CDR1 is SNHLY and CDR2 FYNNEI. V shed 2 bases and J shed 6 bases, with 13 bases lying between them. The CDR3 contains 14 residues.

A few counts support this clone. The chain uses TRBV3-1 (or the pseudogene TRBV3-2) and TRBJ2-6; 7 positions agree with TRBD2. The CDR3 consists of 16 residues. V was pared by 1 base and J by 1 base, with 1 base of the junction left unmatched. Germline-derived CDR1 and CDR2 are LGHDT and YNNKEL (reference sequence). In DNA form, the CDR3 reads TGTGCCAGCAGCCAAGGGGGGGGGTCTGGGGCCAACGTCCTGACTTTC. Translation gives CASSQGGGSGANVLTF.

Concerning this clone itself: Other nucleotide sequences in the sample specify the same CDR3. In DNA, the CDR3 is TGCGCCAGCAGCTTGGGAGGAGTAAGCAATCAGCCCCAGCATTTT. Its protein product is CASSLGGVSNQPQHF. The chain couples TRBV5-1 to TRBJ1-5; D not resolved. V was clipped by 0 bases and J by 1 base, with 8 bases between them. The CDR3 spans 15 residues. CDR1 SGHRS and CDR2 YFSETQ come from the germline V gene.

V gene TRBV25-1 combines with J gene TRBJ1-2; the D gene is possibly TRBD1 (6 bases). Germline values: CDR1 MGHDK, CDR2 SYGVNS. V lost 4 bases and J 4 bases, leaving 16 bases between the germline ends. CDR3 length: 15 residues. The CDR3 is CASSVVSGAAYGYTF. CDR3 DNA sequence: TGTGCCAGCAGTGTAGTTTCGGGGGCTGCCTATGGCTACACCTTC.

A single count supports this clone. The V and J genes are TRBV6-5 and TRBJ1-4; TRBD1 aligns across 10 bases. This CDR3 spans 14 amino acids. The junction had 0 bases not matched to a gene; V was cut back by 6 bases and J by 2 bases. Per the germline V gene, CDR1 is MNHEY and CDR2 is SVGAGI. CDR3 in DNA: TGTGCCAGCAGGACAGGGGGCACTAATGAAAAACTGTTTTTT. It codes for CASRTGGTNEKLFF.

The chain combines TRBV3-1 (or the pseudogene TRBV3-2) with TRBJ1-1; D is undetermined. Germline CDR1 reads LGHDT; CDR2 reads YNNKEL (reference sequence). Trimming stripped 0 bases from V and 2 bases from J, with 10 bases between. The CDR3 spans 15 residues. The CDR3 nucleotides read TGTGCCAGCAGCCAAGATCGTGGGGTCAACACTGAAGCTTTCTTT. It yields the protein CASSQDRGVNTEAFF.

V gene TRBV13 combines with J gene TRBJ1-1; the D is unclear. Germline V gives CDR1 PRHDT, CDR2 FYEKMQ (reference sequence). The CDR3 length is 14 residues. Trimming cost V 1 base and J 1 base, with 7 bases left between them. CDR3 DNA sequence: TGTGCCAGCAGCTTAGCGGGCGGGAACACTGAAGCTTTCTTT. This translates into CASSLAGGNTEAFF.